These T cell receptor beta chains were read from a single sample in a study of control samples from healthy donors and cancer patients. The assay was immunoSEQ multiplex PCR, and TCRdb's table has in-frame clones only and misses some. The sample lists fewer than 120,000 clones; around nine tenths were seen once. Material: PBMCs. The source is a woman aged 60 to 75 with lung cancer. Both conserved end residues are part of each CDR3. D genes are given only for firm matches. Clone size is not always given. Where it is, it says once, few, many or a class for expanded clones.

TRBJ1-1	TRBV27	.	.	CASSLARGDTEAFF	TGTGCCAGCAGTTTAGCTCGGGGGGACACTGAAGCTTTCTTT
TRBJ2-1	TRBV27	.	.	CASSAEVQPLSSYNEQFF	TGTGCCAGCAGCGCGGAGGTCCAACCGTTGAGCTCCTACAATGAGCAGTTCTTC
TRBJ1-2	TRBV27	.	.	CASSSTGGYGYTF	TGTGCCAGCAGTTCGACAGGCGGGTATGGCTACACCTTC
TRBJ1-1	TRBV19	.	once	CASSPIVGWRGQNTEAFF	TGTGCCAGTAGCCCTATAGTTGGGTGGAGGGGACAGAACACTGAAGCTTTCTTT
TRBJ1-2	TRBV20-1	.	.	CSVTMGYTF	TGCAGTGTAACAATGGGTTACACCTTC
TRBJ1-6	TRBV5-1	TRBD1	.	CASRPQTGGASPLHF	TGCGCCAGCAGACCTCAGACAGGGGGCGCTTCACCCCTCCACTTT
TRBJ2-3	TRBV11-3	TRBD2	once	CASSLGTSGSSTDTQYF	TGTGCCAGCAGTCTCGGGACTAGCGGGAGTTCCACAGATACGCAGTATTTT
TRBJ2-1	TRBV3-1/TRBV3-2	.	once	CASSPRTLGSYNEQFF	TGTGCCAGCAGCCCCAGAACCCTCGGCTCCTACAATGAGCAGTTCTTC
TRBJ2-3	TRBV5-4	TRBD2	.	CASSPWTSGNTDTQYF	TGTGCCAGCAGCCCGTGGACTAGCGGGAACACAGATACGCAGTATTTT
TRBJ1-2	TRBV27	.	.	CASSPQSMGAGYTF	TGTGCCAGCAGTCCTCAATCCATGGGGGCGGGCTACACCTTC
TRBJ2-5	TRBV5-1	.	.	CASSLNPTRLQETQYF	TGCGCCAGCAGCTTGAACCCAACTAGGCTCCAAGAGACCCAGTACTTC
TRBJ1-1	TRBV14	TRBD1	.	CASSSLTGGSNDEAFF	TGTGCCAGCAGCTCCCTGACAGGGGGATCGAATGATGAAGCTTTCTTT
TRBJ1-2	TRBV6-2/TRBV6-3	.	.	CANSYKQSYGYTF	TGTGCCAACAGTTACAAACAGAGCTATGGCTACACCTTC
TRBJ1-3	TRBV29-1	TRBD1	.	CSVADRGGNTIYF	TGCAGCGTTGCAGACAGGGGGGGAAACACCATATATTTT
TRBJ2-3	TRBV19	.	.	CASSPPSTDTQYF	TGTGCCAGTAGTCCCCCTAGCACAGATACGCAGTATTTT
TRBJ1-3	TRBV29-1	.	few	CSVGSGLGNTIYF	TGCAGCGTTGGATCCGGGTTGGGAAACACCATATATTTT
TRBJ2-2	TRBV6-5	.	.	CASTPSRLNTGELFF	TGTGCCAGCACTCCCAGCAGGTTGAACACCGGGGAGCTGTTTTTT
TRBJ2-7	TRBV28	TRBD2	.	CASRGGGIYEQYF	TGTGCCAGCAGAGGCGGGGGGATCTACGAGCAGTACTTC
TRBJ2-5	TRBV7-2	.	.	CASSSLGGHQETQYF	TGTGCCAGCAGCTCTCTTGGTGGGCACCAAGAGACCCAGTACTTC
TRBJ2-3	TRBV18	TRBD2	.	CASSFERGGDTQYF	TGTGCCAGCTCATTCGAGCGGGGTGGAGATACGCAGTATTTT
TRBJ2-5	TRBV7-8	TRBD1	.	CASRDWTGFRKTQYF	TGTGCCAGCAGGGATTGGACAGGGTTTCGAAAGACCCAGTACTTC
TRBJ2-5	TRBV19	.	once	CATLGGGPQETQYF	TGTGCCACCCTGGGGGGCGGGCCACAAGAGACCCAGTACTTC
TRBJ1-5	TRBV4-3	TRBD1	.	CASSQDRGSNQPQHF	TGCGCCAGCAGCCAAGACAGGGGGAGCAATCAGCCCCAGCATTTT
TRBJ1-6	TRBV12-3/TRBV12-4	.	.	CASSIPNSPLHF	TGTGCCAGCAGTATACCCAATTCACCCCTCCACTTT
TRBJ1-2	TRBV19	.	.	CASSLGTEYGYTF	TGTGCCAGTAGTTTGGGAACAGAGTATGGCTACACCTTC
TRBJ1-1	TRBV28	.	.	CASSLVADTEAFF	TGTGCCAGCAGTTTAGTAGCGGACACTGAAGCTTTCTTT
TRBJ1-2	TRBV4-3	.	.	CASSQVLGASYGYTF	TGCGCCAGCAGCCAAGTGTTGGGGGCGTCCTATGGCTACACCTTC
TRBJ1-2	TRBV29-1	.	once	CSVGDAGYTF	TGCAGCGTTGGGGACGCTGGCTACACCTTC
TRBJ2-2	TRBV5-4	TRBD2	.	CASSTGLAGTGELFF	TGTGCCAGCAGCACGGGACTAGCGGGGACCGGGGAGCTGTTTTTT
TRBJ2-3	TRBV7-2	.	.	CASSFWGSTDTQYF	TGTGCCAGCAGCTTTTGGGGCAGCACAGATACGCAGTATTTT
TRBJ2-1	TRBV5-1	TRBD1	.	CASSLQGAQIDEQFF	TGCGCCAGCAGCTTACAGGGGGCGCAAATAGATGAGCAGTTCTTC
TRBJ2-2	TRBV3-1/TRBV3-2	.	.	CASSQSGELFF	TGTGCCAGCAGCCAAAGCGGGGAGCTGTTTTTT
TRBJ2-7	TRBV6-2/TRBV6-3	TRBD1	.	CASSYSTGGNEQYF	TGTGCCAGCAGTTACTCGACAGGGGGCAACGAGCAGTACTTC
TRBJ1-5	TRBV19	.	.	CASSTVDGSNQPQHF	TGTGCCAGTAGTACCGTCGACGGTAGCAATCAGCCCCAGCATTTT
TRBJ1-5	TRBV18	.	.	CASSQGSDNQPQHF	TGTGCCAGCTCACAGGGGTCGGACAATCAGCCCCAGCATTTT
TRBJ2-2	TRBV5-1	.	.	CASSLEGPNTGELFF	TGCGCCAGCAGCTTGGAAGGACCCAACACCGGGGAGCTGTTTTTT
TRBJ2-6	TRBV28	.	.	CASSTLTDSGANVLTF	TGTGCCAGCAGTACTTTGACCGACTCTGGGGCCAACGTCCTGACTTTC
TRBJ2-1	TRBV12-5	.	few	CASGLPGSRSKNEQFF	TGTGCTAGTGGTTTGCCTGGTAGCCGGAGCAAGAATGAGCAGTTCTTC
TRBJ1-1	TRBV7-6	.	.	CASSLGQPNTEAFF	TGTGCCAGCAGCTTAGGGCAGCCGAACACTGAAGCTTTCTTT
TRBJ2-7	TRBV11-1	.	.	CASSLVGYEQYF	TGTGCCAGCAGCTTGGTCGGCTACGAGCAGTACTTC
TRBJ1-2	TRBV23-1	.	.	CASSRYFGRGRHYGYTF	TGCGCCAGCAGTCGCTACTTCGGCAGAGGCAGACACTATGGCTACACCTTC
TRBJ2-2	TRBV29-1	TRBD2	.	CSVDSGTSGTMAGELFF	TGCAGCGTGGACTCCGGGACTAGCGGGACTATGGCCGGGGAGCTGTTTTTT
TRBJ2-1	TRBV5-1	TRBD2	.	CASSPRTSGIGDEQLF	TGCGCCAGCAGCCCCAGGACTAGCGGGATAGGGGATGAGCAGCTCTTC
TRBJ1-4	TRBV24-1	TRBD1	.	CATSDRPGQGPTNEKLFF	TGTGCCACCAGTGATCGACCGGGACAGGGTCCAACTAATGAAAAACTGTTTTTT
TRBJ1-6	TRBV25-1	.	.	CASTSGAGSYNSPLHF	TGTGCCAGCACAAGCGGAGCAGGATCCTATAATTCACCCCTCCACTTT
TRBJ2-7	TRBV12-5	TRBD2	.	CASGGTSGFEQYF	TGTGCTAGTGGTGGGACTAGCGGGTTCGAGCAGTACTTC
TRBJ2-5	TRBV5-1	.	.	CASNFGGLETQYF	TGCGCCAGCAACTTTGGGGGGCTAGAGACCCAGTACTTC
TRBJ2-3	TRBV9	.	.	CASSGGGFLTDTQYF	TGTGCCAGCAGCGGAGGGGGGTTCCTCACAGATACGCAGTATTTT
TRBJ1-4	TRBV6-6	TRBD1	.	CASSGTAVTNEKLFF	TGTGCCAGCAGTGGGACAGCTGTGACTAATGAAAAACTGTTTTTT
TRBJ1-4	TRBV2	.	.	CASSEWREANEKLFF	TGTGCCAGCAGTGAATGGAGGGAAGCTAATGAAAAACTGTTTTTT
TRBJ2-1	TRBV5-4	.	.	CASSFGVSSYNEQFF	TGTGCCAGCAGCTTTGGGGTTAGCTCCTACAATGAGCAGTTCTTC